This T cell receptor beta chain was sequenced in a study of T cell responses to AZD1222 COVID-19 vaccine. CDR1 and CDR2 (germline): KGHSH, LQKENI. The CDR3 sequence is 16 residues long. Trimming cost V 4 bases and J 7 bases; bases outside gene matches: 9. The data were produced by immunoSEQ multiplex PCR, yet TCRdb's version contains in-frame clones alone and is incomplete. The profile shows about 70,000 clones, 88% of them singletons. Sample: peripheral blood, taken on day 0 of MenACWY control vaccination. V is TRBV18 and J is TRBJ1-6, with 8 nucleotides matching TRBD1. The source of this sequence is an adult in good health. CDR3 nucleotides: TGTGCCAGCTCACTCGCCGGGACAGGCTACAATTCACCCCTCCACTTT. This sequence encodes CASSLAGTGYNSPLHF.